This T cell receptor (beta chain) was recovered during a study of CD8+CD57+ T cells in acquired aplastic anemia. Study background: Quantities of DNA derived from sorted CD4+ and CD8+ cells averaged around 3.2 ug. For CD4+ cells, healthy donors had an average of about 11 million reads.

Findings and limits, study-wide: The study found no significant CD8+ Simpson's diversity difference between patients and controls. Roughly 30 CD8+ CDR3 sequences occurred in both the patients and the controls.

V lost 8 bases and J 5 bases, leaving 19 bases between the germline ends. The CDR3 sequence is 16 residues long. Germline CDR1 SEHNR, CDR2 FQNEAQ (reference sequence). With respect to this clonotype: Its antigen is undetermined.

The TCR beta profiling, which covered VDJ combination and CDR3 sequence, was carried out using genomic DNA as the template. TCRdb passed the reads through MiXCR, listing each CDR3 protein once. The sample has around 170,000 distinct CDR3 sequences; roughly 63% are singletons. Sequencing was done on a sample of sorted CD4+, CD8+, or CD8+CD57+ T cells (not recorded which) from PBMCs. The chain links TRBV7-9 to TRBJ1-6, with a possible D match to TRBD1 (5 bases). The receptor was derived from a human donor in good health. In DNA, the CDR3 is TGTGCCAGCGGCCAAGAGGGAAGGGGAAATAATTCACCCCTCCACTTT. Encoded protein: CASGQEGRGNNSPLHF.